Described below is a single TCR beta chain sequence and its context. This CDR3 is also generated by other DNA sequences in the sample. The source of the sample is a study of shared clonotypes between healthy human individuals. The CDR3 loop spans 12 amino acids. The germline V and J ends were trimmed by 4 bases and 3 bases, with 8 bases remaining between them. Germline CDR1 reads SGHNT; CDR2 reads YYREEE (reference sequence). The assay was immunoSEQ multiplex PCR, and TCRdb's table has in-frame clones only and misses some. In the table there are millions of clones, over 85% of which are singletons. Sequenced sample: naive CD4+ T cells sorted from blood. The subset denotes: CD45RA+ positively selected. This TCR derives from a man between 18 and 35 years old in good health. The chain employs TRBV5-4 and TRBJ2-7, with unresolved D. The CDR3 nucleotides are TGTGCCAGCAGCCAGGCCGGCTACGAGCAGTACTTC. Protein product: CASSQAGYEQYF.